This TCR beta chain is drawn from a study of cytomegalovirus exposure and HLA in healthy donors. Study at large: Unique TCRs numbering roughly 85 million, obtained from HLA-typed donors, made up an early data release.

This PCR relied on a set of 60 Vbeta primers and 13 Jbeta primers. The assay was immunoSEQ multiplex PCR, and TCRdb's table has in-frame clones only and misses some. The sample's table shows about 130,000 clones. Study outcomes and limitations: Donors were assumed by presence/absence analyses to have roughly uniform sequencing depth.

A remark on this clone: Its target is not known.

Deletions cut 5 bases from V and 2 bases from J, with 13 bases between. The germline gives CDR1 MNHEY, CDR2 SMNVEV (reference sequence). This CDR3 is built from 14 residues. The receptor was derived from a man aged 30 to 45 in good health and CMV-seronegative. Sequenced input: PBMCs. The V and J genes are TRBV27 and TRBJ2-7; tentatively, D is TRBD1 (6 bases). The DNA for the CDR3 is TGTGCCAGCAGTCTGGCCGGGACACCCTACGAGCAGTACTTC. The encoded protein is CASSLAGTPYEQYF.